Following are 22 T cell receptor beta chains from one sample sequenced in a study of blood T cell repertoires in COVID-19. The repertoire was sequenced with immunoSEQ multiplex PCR; TCRdb's copy has only in-frame clones and lacks some. The profile shows 60,000 to 70,000 clones, approximately 91% of them singletons. The sequenced sample consisted of peripheral blood. The source of these receptors is a human donor in a cohort sampled during active COVID-19.

This clone is a singleton in its sample. The gene calls are TRBV11-2 and TRBJ2-1, with a possible D match to TRBD1 (7 bases). V lost 1 base and J lost 7, with 11 bases in between. The CDR3 loop spans 14 amino acids. Germline assignment: CDR1 SGHAT and CDR2 FQNNGV. CDR3 nucleotide sequence: TGTGCCAGCAGCTTAGCCCCAGGGGGGAATGAGCAGTTCTTC. As protein: CASSLAPGGNEQFF.

The chain links TRBV19 to TRBJ2-5; TRBD2 is a possible D gene (6 bases). The germline V gene has CDR1 LNHDA and CDR2 SQIVND (reference sequence). The CDR3 has 16 residues. The germline V and J ends were trimmed by 2 bases and 1 base, with 14 bases remaining between them. DNA for the CDR3: TGTGCCAGTAGTATAATCGGCCCGGGACTCCAAGAGACCCAGTACTTC. This translates into CASSIIGPGLQETQYF.

The V and J genes are TRBV12-5 and TRBJ1-4; 11 bases match TRBD1. CDR1 and CDR2 from the germline V gene are LGHNT and FRNRAP. The ends lost 6 bases at V and 13 bases at J; junction bases unmatched: 7. The CDR3 consists of 13 residues. In DNA, the CDR3 is TGTGCTAGTGGGCTGGACAGGGGGCGAGGACTGTTTTTT. This codes for CASGLDRGRGLFF.

The chain joins TRBV19 to TRBJ2-3; D possibly corresponds to TRBD2 (6 bases). From germline, CDR1 is LNHDA and CDR2 SQIVND (reference sequence). The length of the CDR3 is 16 residues. Trimming took 3 bases from V and 6 from J, leaving 19 bases between them. CDR3 region: CASSILASGRPDTQYF. Written as DNA, the CDR3 is TGTGCCAGTAGTATTCTGGCCAGCGGGCGGCCCGATACGCAGTATTTT.

CDR3 residues: CASSLARQIEETQYF. Written as DNA, the CDR3 is TGCGCCAGCAGCTTGGCCAGGCAGATAGAAGAGACCCAGTACTTC. The rearrangement uses TRBV5-1 and TRBJ2-5; no clear D gene. This CDR3 region has 15 residues. Trimming cost V 0 bases and J 3 bases, with 12 bases left between them. Germline lookup yields CDR1 SGHRS and CDR2 YFSETQ.

The chain uses TRBV5-6 and TRBJ2-7; a possible D gene is TRBD1 (5 bases). There are 16 residues in the CDR3. Trimming cost V 0 bases and J 0 bases, with 13 bases left between them. Looked up from germline, CDR1 is SGHDT and CDR2 is YYEEEE. The CDR3 protein is CASSLEGVRRSYEQYF. The CDR3 DNA reads as TGTGCCAGCAGCTTGGAAGGGGTCCGACGCTCCTACGAGCAGTACTTC.

The chain employs TRBV25-1 and TRBJ2-6; tentatively, D is TRBD2 (7 bases). Per germline, CDR1 MGHDK and CDR2 SYGVNS. CDR3 length: 16 residues. V lost 2 bases, J lost 2 bases, and 10 bases lay in between. CDR3 region: CASSERGGTGANVLTF. For the CDR3, the DNA is TGTGCCAGCAGTGAAAGGGGGGGGACTGGGGCCAACGTCCTGACTTTC.

The CDR3 region is CASSLASGLAESSYEQYF. The CDR3 nucleotides read TGTGCCAGCAGCTTAGCGTCAGGACTAGCGGAAAGCTCCTACGAGCAGTACTTC. The chain is built from TRBV7-2 and TRBJ2-7; 10 bases fit TRBD2. The CDR3 covers 18 residues. The V gene end was trimmed by 0 bases and the J gene end by 0 bases; junction bases not matched to a gene: 8. In germline, CDR1 is SGHTA, CDR2 FQGNSA.

V is TRBV25-1 and J is TRBJ2-2; TRBD2 aligns across 9 bases. J was trimmed by 4 bases and V by 6 bases; bases with no gene match: 15. The length of the CDR3 is 18 residues. CDR1 MGHDK and CDR2 SYGVNS come from the germline V gene. As DNA, the CDR3 is TGTGCCAGCAGAGATCTAGCGGGAACGACTGGGGGCACCGGGGAGCTGTTTTTT. Translated: CASRDLAGTTGGTGELFF.

This clone was picked up one time. The CDR3 loop is CASSFRTGSYEQYF. The CDR3 DNA sequence: TGTGCCAGCAGTTTCCGGACAGGGTCCTACGAGCAGTACTTC. V usage is TRBV28 and J usage is TRBJ2-7, with 8 bases identical to TRBD1. There are 14 residues in the CDR3. Germline-derived CDR1 and CDR2 are MDHEN and SYDVKM. After removal of 3 bases from V and 1 base from J, the junction contained 2 bases not matched to a gene. The full variable domain, with the rest looked up from reference TRBV28 and TRBJ2-7, is DVKVTQSSRYLVKRTGEKVFLECVQDMDHENMFWYRQDPGLGLRLIYFSYDVKMKEKGDIPEGYSVSREKKERFSLILESASTNQTSMYLCASSFRTGSYEQYFGPGTRLTVT.

This chain uses TRBV18 with TRBJ1-6; 8 positions match TRBD1. Trimming cost V 5 bases and J 6 bases; bases outside gene matches: 3. Per germline, CDR1 KGHSH and CDR2 LQKENI. The CDR3 totals 14 residues. CDR3 in amino acids: CASSTDRGNSPLHF. DNA for the CDR3: TGTGCCAGCTCAACCGACAGGGGTAATTCACCCCTCCACTTT.

Turning to this clone: One end of the junction does not line up with germline, which may come from a read error. This chain links TRBV7-7 with TRBJ2-7; 12 nucleotides match TRBD1. From germline, CDR1 is SSHAT and CDR2 FNYEAQ (reference sequence). This CDR3 has 15 amino acids. The CDR3 reads CASSLGQGATYEQYF. Written as DNA, the CDR3 is TGTGCTAGCAGCTTGGGACAGGGGGCCACCTACGAGCAGTACTTC.

V is TRBV28 and J is TRBJ1-2, with 8 bases that match TRBD1. The germline gives CDR1 MDHEN, CDR2 SYDVKM. With V trimmed by 2 bases and J by 4 bases, 3 bases remained unmatched. The CDR3 extends over 14 amino acids. This CDR3 is CASSLPTGGYGYTF. The DNA for the CDR3 is TGTGCCAGCAGTTTACCCACAGGGGGCTATGGCTACACCTTC.

The V gene is TRBV4-3, the J gene TRBJ1-4, with 7 bases aligning to TRBD1. The CDR3 contains 15 residues. V was clipped by 3 bases and J by 4 bases; unmatched bases: 5. CDR1 is LGHNA and CDR2 is YSLEER in the germline V gene. The CDR3 loop is CASSQGTVGNEKLFF. In nucleotides, the CDR3 is TGCGCCAGCAGCCAGGGGACAGTGGGTAATGAAAAACTGTTTTTT.

The chain uses TRBV28 and TRBJ2-7, with D perhaps TRBD2 (5 bases). Deletions cut 4 bases from V and 6 bases from J, with 13 bases between. CDR1 is MDHEN, CDR2 SYDVKM, per germline. This CDR3 has 13 residues. The CDR3, as DNA: TGTGCCAGCAGTTCGCCTACTAGTGGCGAGCAGTACTTC. Translated: CASSSPTSGEQYF.

The chain carries TRBV2 and TRBJ2-3; maybe TRBD1 (6 bases). This CDR3 is 13 amino acids long. Per the germline V gene, CDR1 is SNHLY and CDR2 is FYNNEI. V was clipped by 8 bases and J by 4 bases, with 13 bases between them. CDR3 coding DNA: TGTGCCAGCGTTGGGGGCCTTTCAGATACGCAGTATTTT. It yields the protein CASVGGLSDTQYF.

V usage is TRBV23-1 and J usage is TRBJ1-2, with TRBD1 matching 8 bases. TRBV23-1 is designated an ORF whose function remains uncertain. There are 17 residues in the CDR3. V lost 7 bases to trimming and J lost 5 bases; unmatched junction nucleotides: 18. The CDR3 protein is CASKARREDREKYGYTF. The CDR3 region has the DNA TGCGCCAGCAAAGCCCGCCGGGAGGACAGGGAGAAATATGGCTACACCTTC.

This clone was counted once. The chain carries TRBV9 and TRBJ2-1; 8 bases map to TRBD2. CDR3 length equals 14 residues. V was clipped by 1 base and J by 8 bases; unmatched bases: 5. Germline assignment: CDR1 SGDLS and CDR2 YYNGEE. The DNA of the CDR3 is TGTGCCAGCAGCGTATTAAGCGGGAGCGATGAGCAGTTCTTC. It encodes CASSVLSGSDEQFF.

V and J are TRBV7-2 and TRBJ2-5; TRBD1 agrees at 8 bases. The CDR3 covers 16 residues. The junction had 9 bases not matched to a gene; V was cut back by 1 base and J by 5 bases. Germline V CDR1 and CDR2: SGHTA, FQGNSA. The CDR3 bases are TGTGCCAGCAGCTTAGGGACGACAGGGGATGGTGAGACCCAGTACTTC. This encodes CASSLGTTGDGETQYF.

The chain joins TRBV3-1 (or the pseudogene TRBV3-2) to TRBJ2-5; no clear D. Trimming took 8 bases from V and 5 from J, leaving 18 bases between them. The CDR3 sequence is 14 residues long. The germline gives CDR1 LGHDT, CDR2 YNNKEL (reference sequence). The CDR3 loop is CASSRSSQWETQYF. The CDR3 DNA follows: TGTGCCAGCTCCAGGTCCAGCCAGTGGGAGACCCAGTACTTC.

This chain joins TRBV2 and TRBJ1-5; 7 bases line up with TRBD1. The V segment lost 8 bases and the J segment 8 bases; nucleotides outside the gene matches: 9. CDR1 and CDR2 (germline): SNHLY, FYNNEI. This CDR3 region has 13 residues. CDR3 in DNA: TGTGCCAGCGACCGACAGGGTTTCGAGCCCCAGCATTTT. This sequence encodes CASDRQGFEPQHF.

The chain combines TRBV7-2 with TRBJ2-7; TRBD1 matches 8 bases. The length of the CDR3 is 13 residues. Losses at the gene ends were 7 bases for V and 6 bases for J; bases not matched to a gene: 8. CDR1 is SGHTA, CDR2 FQGNSA, per germline. The CDR3 nucleotides are TGTGCCAGCACCACCTACCAGGGGGCCGAGCAGTACTTC. Residues: CASTTYQGAEQYF.